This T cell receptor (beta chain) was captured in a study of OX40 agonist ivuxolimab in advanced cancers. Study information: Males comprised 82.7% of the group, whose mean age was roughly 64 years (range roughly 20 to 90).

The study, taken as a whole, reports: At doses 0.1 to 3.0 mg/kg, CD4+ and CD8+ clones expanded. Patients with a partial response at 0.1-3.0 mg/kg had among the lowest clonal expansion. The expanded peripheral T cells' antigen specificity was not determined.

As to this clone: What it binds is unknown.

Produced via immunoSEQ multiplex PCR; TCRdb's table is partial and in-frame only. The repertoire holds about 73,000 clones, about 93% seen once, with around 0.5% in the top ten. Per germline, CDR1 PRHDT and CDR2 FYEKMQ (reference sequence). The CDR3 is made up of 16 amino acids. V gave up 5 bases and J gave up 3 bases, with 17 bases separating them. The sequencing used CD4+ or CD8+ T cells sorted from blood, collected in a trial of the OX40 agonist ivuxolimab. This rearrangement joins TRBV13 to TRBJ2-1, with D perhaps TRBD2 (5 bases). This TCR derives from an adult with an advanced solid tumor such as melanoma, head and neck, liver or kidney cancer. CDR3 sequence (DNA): TGTGCCAGCAGCCCACAGACGCGGGCCGGCTACAATGAGCAGTTCTTC. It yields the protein CASSPQTRAGYNEQFF.